Presented here are 18 T cell receptor beta chains from one specimen sequenced in a study of T cells in localized non-small cell lung cancer. Data came from immunoSEQ multiplex PCR; TCRdb stores just in-frame clones and leaves some out. Of about 33,000 clones in the sample, approximately 90% were seen once. The material sequenced was peripheral blood mononuclear cells, taken before any cancer treatment. The receptors were gathered from a man between 40 and 75 years old with stage III lung adenocarcinoma.

The rearrangement links TRBV7-9 to TRBJ2-1; the match to TRBD1 covers 7 bases. Germline assignment: CDR1 SEHNR and CDR2 FQNEAQ (reference sequence). The CDR3 is 15 residues long. Trimming cost V 3 bases and J 6 bases; bases outside gene matches: 8. The CDR3 sequence is CASSFRQGSVNEQFF. In DNA, the CDR3 is TGTGCCAGCAGCTTTCGACAGGGATCGGTCAATGAGCAGTTCTTC.

This clone was picked up a small number of times. J is TRBJ2-1 and V is TRBV7-9, with 9 nucleotides matching TRBD2. CDR1 SEHNR and CDR2 FQNEAQ come from the germline V gene (reference sequence). The CDR3 spans 16 residues. The junction had 9 bases not matched to a gene; V was cut back by 5 bases and J by 4 bases. The CDR3 DNA reads TGTGCCAGCAGCGCCCGGGGTAGCGGGGGATACAATGAGCAGTTCTTC. Its translation: CASSARGSGGYNEQFF.

V gene TRBV6-5 combines with J gene TRBJ2-7; weak D call: TRBD2 (5 bases). V was trimmed by 6 bases and J by 3 bases, leaving 15 bases between them. The CDR3 has 14 residues. Germline V gene sequence: CDR1 MNHEY, CDR2 SVGAGI. The CDR3: CASRNIAGDYEQYF. CDR3 in DNA: TGTGCCAGCAGAAACATTGCGGGCGACTACGAGCAGTACTTC.

This rearrangement joins TRBV7-9 to TRBJ2-3, with 8 bases that match TRBD2. CDR1 is SEHNR and CDR2 is FQNEAQ in the germline V gene (reference sequence). This CDR3 has 13 amino acids. V dropped 5 bases and J dropped 9; count of bases not matched to a gene: 7. CDR3: CASSPGTSRTQYF. DNA of the CDR3: TGTGCCAGCAGCCCCGGGACTAGTAGAACGCAGTATTTT.

As DNA, the CDR3 is TGTGCCAGCAGCCAACGGACAGGGCCCTACGAGCAGTACTTC. Translated, it gives CASSQRTGPYEQYF. The V and J genes are TRBV4-2 and TRBJ2-7; 8 bases align to TRBD1. With V trimmed by 2 bases and J by 2 bases, 2 bases remained unmatched. CDR1 LGHNA and CDR2 YNFKEQ come from the germline V gene. The CDR3 has 14 residues.

This chain links TRBV7-2 with TRBJ2-5; 10 bases line up with TRBD2. CDR1 and CDR2 from the germline V gene are SGHTA and FQGNSA. Losses at the gene ends were 4 bases for V and 6 bases for J; bases not matched to a gene: 14. This CDR3 has 17 amino acids. CDR3 sequence reads: CASSSGAGSGGLQTQYF. Written as DNA, the CDR3 is TGTGCCAGCAGCTCCGGGGCCGGTAGCGGGGGGCTGCAGACCCAGTACTTC. Full variable domain (outside the CDR3, taken from reference TRBV7-2 and TRBJ2-5): GAGVSQSPSNKVTEKGKDVELRCDPISGHTALYWYRQSLGQGLEFLIYFQGNSAPDKSGLPSDRFSAERTGGSVSTLTIQRTQQEDSAVYLCASSSGAGSGGLQTQYFGPGTRLLVL.

There are a few counts of this clone. The V gene is TRBV27, the J gene TRBJ1-2; D is unresolved. The germline gives CDR1 MNHEY, CDR2 SMNVEV (reference sequence). V was cut by 3 bases and J by 4 bases, with 12 bases left in between. This CDR3 spans 14 amino acids. This CDR3 reads CASSFSTSGYGYTF. DNA for the CDR3: TGTGCCAGCAGTTTTTCTACCTCGGGCTATGGCTACACCTTC.

This chain links TRBV27 with TRBJ2-3; 12 bases fit TRBD2. Trimming at V came to 2 bases and at J to 3 bases, leaving 12 bases not matched to a gene. Germline V lookup: CDR1 MNHEY, CDR2 SMNVEV (reference sequence). The CDR3 loop spans 19 amino acids. CDR3 amino acids: CASSLNIASGGARTDTQYF. CDR3 nucleotide sequence: TGTGCCAGCAGTTTAAACATAGCTAGCGGGGGGGCCCGGACAGATACGCAGTATTTT.

The genes are TRBV2 and TRBJ1-2, with D possibly being TRBD1 (6 bases). The CDR3 runs to 14 residues. V lost 4 bases to trimming and J lost 4 bases, with 13 bases between them. CDR1 is SNHLY, CDR2 FYNNEI, per germline. CDR3: CASSGGPRGYGYTF. The CDR3 region has the DNA TGTGCCAGCAGTGGGGGGCCCCGGGGCTATGGCTACACCTTC.

The rearrangement joins TRBV18 to TRBJ1-4; weak D call: TRBD1 (5 bases). The length of the CDR3 is 14 residues. V was trimmed by 4 bases and J by 4 bases, leaving 10 bases between them. Per the germline V gene, CDR1 is KGHSH and CDR2 is LQKENI. The CDR3 loop is CASSLGTGNEKLFF. CDR3 DNA sequence: TGTGCCAGCTCACTCGGGACCGGTAATGAAAAACTGTTTTTT.

V and J are TRBV7-2 and TRBJ2-7, with 9 bases that match TRBD1. Looked up from germline, CDR1 is SGHTA and CDR2 is FQGNSA. The CDR3 extends over 13 amino acids. The junction had 9 bases not matched to a gene; V was cut back by 9 bases and J by 6 bases. CDR3 sequence: CASLQGAASEQYF. The CDR3 region has the DNA TGTGCCAGTTTACAGGGGGCGGCCTCCGAGCAGTACTTC.

This clone was recorded once. The chain recombines TRBV29-1 with TRBJ2-5; D may be TRBD1 (6 bases). This CDR3 is built from 16 residues. From germline, CDR1 is SQVTM and CDR2 ANQGSEA. V lost 0 bases, J lost 4 bases, and 18 bases lay in between. The CDR3: CSVEDTKGVRGETQYF. As DNA, the CDR3 is TGCAGCGTTGAAGATACTAAAGGGGTCAGGGGAGAGACCCAGTACTTC.

The V gene is TRBV2, the J gene TRBJ2-2; D unclear. Trimming shortened V by 0 bases and J by 6 bases, and 29 bases separated the two germline ends. CDR3 size: 21 residues. CDR1 and CDR2 (germline): SNHLY, FYNNEI. CDR3 residues: CASSEAGRAGRPTLFPGELFF. CDR3 in DNA: TGTGCCAGCAGTGAAGCGGGAAGGGCCGGGCGCCCGACCCTTTTTCCCGGGGAGCTGTTTTTT.

The rearrangement joins TRBV5-4 to TRBJ1-4; D is unresolved. Trimming pared 3 bases from V and 3 bases from J, leaving 12 bases between. The CDR3 is 15 residues long. CDR1 is SGHNT and CDR2 is YYREEE in the germline V gene (reference sequence). Written as DNA, the CDR3 is TGTGCCAGCAGCTCACGCACGGGCTCTAATGAAAAACTGTTTTTT. This codes for CASSSRTGSNEKLFF.

The genes are TRBV19 and TRBJ2-1; D may be TRBD1 or TRBD2 (5 bases each). The germline V gene has CDR1 LNHDA and CDR2 SQIVND (reference sequence). Trimming removed 8 bases from V and 7 bases from J, with 21 bases in between. This CDR3 region has 15 residues. CDR3 bases: TGTGCCAGTCGAGGGCAGGGTAATTTTATAAATGAGCAGTTCTTC. Amino acids: CASRGQGNFINEQFF.

The V and J genes are TRBV6-5 and TRBJ1-2, with a weak D call TRBD1 (5 bases). V was pared by 5 bases and J by 7 bases, with 11 bases between. Germline V CDR1 and CDR2: MNHEY, SVGAGI. CDR3 length: 12 residues. CDR3 region: CASSPLGAGYTF. CDR3 sequence (DNA): TGTGCCAGCAGTCCCCTAGGGGCTGGCTACACCTTC.

CDR3 DNA: TGCGCCAGCAGCTTGGATTCGGGGACAGGGGGCGTTGAAGCTTTCTTT. The encoded protein is CASSLDSGTGGVEAFF. V gene TRBV5-1 combines with J gene TRBJ1-1; 12 bases match TRBD1. CDR3 length equals 16 residues. The V and J ends lost 0 bases and 7 bases, in that order; junction bases with no gene match: 7. Per the germline V gene, CDR1 is SGHRS and CDR2 is YFSETQ. The whole variable domain, filled in from reference TRBV5-1 and TRBJ1-1, reads KAGVTQTPRYLIKTRGQQVTLSCSPISGHRSVSWYQQTPGQGLQFLFEYFSETQRNKGNFPGRFSGRQFSNSRSEMNVSTLELGDSALYLCASSLDSGTGGVEAFFGQGTRLTVV.

The rearrangement joins TRBV6-5 to TRBJ1-2; TRBD1 matches at 10 bases. The CDR3 sequence is 14 residues long. V lost 6 bases, J lost 5 bases, and 6 bases stayed unmatched. Per the germline V gene, CDR1 is MNHEY and CDR2 is SVGAGI. The chain's CDR3 is CASRRQGAGYGYTF. For the CDR3, the DNA is TGTGCCAGCAGAAGACAGGGGGCTGGGTATGGCTACACCTTC.